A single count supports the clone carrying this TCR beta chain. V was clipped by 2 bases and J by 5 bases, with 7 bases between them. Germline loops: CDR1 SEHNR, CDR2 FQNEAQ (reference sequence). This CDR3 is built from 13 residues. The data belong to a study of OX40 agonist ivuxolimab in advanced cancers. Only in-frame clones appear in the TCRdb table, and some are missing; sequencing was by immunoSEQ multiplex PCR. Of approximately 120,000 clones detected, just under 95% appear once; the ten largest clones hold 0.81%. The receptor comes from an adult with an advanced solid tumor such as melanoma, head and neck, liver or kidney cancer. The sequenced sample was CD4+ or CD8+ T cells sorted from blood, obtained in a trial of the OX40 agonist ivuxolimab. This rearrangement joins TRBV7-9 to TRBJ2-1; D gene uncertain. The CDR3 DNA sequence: TGTGCCAGCAGCTTACAACTCGACAATGAGCAGTTCTTC. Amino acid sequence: CASSLQLDNEQFF.